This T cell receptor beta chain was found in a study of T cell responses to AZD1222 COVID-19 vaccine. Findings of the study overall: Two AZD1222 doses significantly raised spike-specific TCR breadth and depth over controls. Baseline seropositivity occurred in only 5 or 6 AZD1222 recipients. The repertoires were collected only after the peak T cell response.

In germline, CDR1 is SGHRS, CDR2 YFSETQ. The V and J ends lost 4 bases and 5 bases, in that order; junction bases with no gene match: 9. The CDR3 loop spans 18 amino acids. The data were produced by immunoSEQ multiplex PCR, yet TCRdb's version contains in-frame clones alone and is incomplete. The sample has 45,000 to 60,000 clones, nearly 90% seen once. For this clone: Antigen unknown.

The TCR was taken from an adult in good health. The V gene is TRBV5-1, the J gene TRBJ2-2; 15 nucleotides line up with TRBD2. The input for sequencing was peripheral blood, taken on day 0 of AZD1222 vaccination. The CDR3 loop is CASSTGTSGGPLTGELFF. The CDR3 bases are TGCGCCAGCAGCACTGGGACTAGCGGGGGGCCTCTAACCGGGGAGCTGTTTTTT.